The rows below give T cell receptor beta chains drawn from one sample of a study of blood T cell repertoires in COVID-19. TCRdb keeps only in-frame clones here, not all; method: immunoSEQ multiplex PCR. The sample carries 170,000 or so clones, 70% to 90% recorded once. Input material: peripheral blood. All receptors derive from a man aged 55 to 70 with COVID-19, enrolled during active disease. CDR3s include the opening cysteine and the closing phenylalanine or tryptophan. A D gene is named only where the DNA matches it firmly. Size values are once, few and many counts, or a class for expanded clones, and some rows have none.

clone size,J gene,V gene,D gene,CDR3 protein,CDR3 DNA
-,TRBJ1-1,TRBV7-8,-,CASSAGQMNTEAFF,TGTGCCAGCAGCGCAGGACAGATGAACACTGAAGCTTTCTTT
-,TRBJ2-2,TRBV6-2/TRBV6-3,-,CASSYPSGGLTGELFF,TGTGCCAGCAGTTACCCCTCGGGGGGCCTAACCGGGGAGCTGTTTTTT
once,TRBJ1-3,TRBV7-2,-,CASSPRDRRGDTIYF,TGTGCCAGCAGCCCCAGGGACCGACGGGGGGACACCATATATTTT
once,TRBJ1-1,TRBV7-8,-,CASSDGWGRATEAFF,TGTGCCAGCAGCGATGGGTGGGGGAGGGCCACTGAAGCTTTCTTT
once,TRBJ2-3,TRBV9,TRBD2,CASSVGWASGSEGVDTQYF,TGTGCCAGCAGCGTAGGCTGGGCTAGCGGGAGTGAGGGTGTAGATACGCAGTATTTT
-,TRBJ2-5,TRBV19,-,CASSIDRNQETQYF,TGTGCCAGTAGTATAGACAGAAACCAAGAGACCCAGTACTTC
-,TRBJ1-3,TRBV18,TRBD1,CASSERSRGYSGNTIYF,TGTGCCAGCTCAGAACGATCCAGGGGGTACTCTGGAAACACCATATATTTT
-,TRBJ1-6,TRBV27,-,CASSLSDIWVHF,TGTGCCAGCAGTTTATCCGACATCTGGGTACACTTT
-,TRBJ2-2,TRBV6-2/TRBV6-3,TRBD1,CASSSMGQPHANTGELFF,TGTGCCAGCAGTTCCATGGGACAGCCACACGCGAACACCGGGGAGCTGTTTTTT
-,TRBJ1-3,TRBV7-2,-,CASSLQGNTIYF,TGTGCCAGCAGCTTACAGGGAAACACCATATATTTT
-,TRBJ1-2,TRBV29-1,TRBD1,CSADPTGINGYTF,TGCAGCGCTGACCCGACAGGGATAAATGGCTACACCTTC
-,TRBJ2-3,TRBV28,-,CASSLTGDTQYF,TGTGCCAGCAGTTTAACTGGAGATACGCAGTATTTT
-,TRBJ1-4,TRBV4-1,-,CASSQQDSSPNEKLFF,TGCGCCAGCAGCCAACAGGACAGTTCACCTAATGAAAAACTGTTTTTT
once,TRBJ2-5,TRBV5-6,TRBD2,CASSSRGSGGSETQYF,TGTGCCAGCAGCTCCCGGGGTAGCGGGGGGTCAGAGACCCAGTACTTC
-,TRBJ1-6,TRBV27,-,CASSLSTGLYSPLHF,TGTGCCAGCAGTTTATCAACAGGGTTATATTCACCCCTCCACTTT
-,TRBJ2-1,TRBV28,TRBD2,CASSSLIAGSYNEQFF,TGTGCCAGCAGTAGCCTAATAGCGGGATCCTACAATGAGCAGTTCTTC
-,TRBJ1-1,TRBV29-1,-,CSVSPMSSTEAFF,TGCAGCGTTTCCCCCATGAGTTCCACTGAAGCTTTCTTT
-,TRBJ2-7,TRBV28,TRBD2,CASSLYLTSGGLELIYEQYF,TGTGCCAGCAGTCTCTACCTTACTAGCGGGGGCCTCGAGTTGATCTACGAGCAGTACTTC
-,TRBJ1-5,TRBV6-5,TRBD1,CASRLQGNQPQHF,TGTGCCAGCAGGCTACAGGGGAATCAGCCCCAGCATTTT
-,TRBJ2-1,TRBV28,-,CASSHGGGAYNEQFF,TGTGCCAGCAGCCACGGAGGGGGGGCCTACAATGAGCAGTTCTTC
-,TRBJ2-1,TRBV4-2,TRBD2,CASSQAMGGVGQGYNEQFF,TGTGCCAGCAGCCAAGCAATGGGGGGGGTTGGTCAGGGTTACAATGAGCAGTTCTTC
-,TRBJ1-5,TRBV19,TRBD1,CASSAGTGNSNQPQHF,TGTGCCAGTAGTGCCGGGACAGGGAATAGCAATCAGCCCCAGCATTTT
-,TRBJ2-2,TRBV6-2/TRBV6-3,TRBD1,CASSSTGGEFTGELFF,TGTGCCAGCAGTTCGACAGGGGGCGAGTTTACCGGGGAGCTGTTTTTT
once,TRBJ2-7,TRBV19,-,CASSISATSYEQYF,TGTGCCAGTAGTATAAGCGCGACCTCCTACGAGCAGTACTTC
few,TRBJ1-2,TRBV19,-,CASGGPGYGYTF,TGTGCCAGCGGGGGTCCGGGCTATGGCTACACCTTC
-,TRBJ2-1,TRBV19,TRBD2,CASSTWTSGNEQFF,TGTGCCAGTAGTACCTGGACTAGCGGGAATGAGCAGTTCTTC
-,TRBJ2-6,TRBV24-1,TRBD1,CATSDSPGTGGASGANVLTF,TGTGCCACCAGTGATTCCCCCGGGACAGGGGGCGCATCTGGGGCCAACGTCCTGACTTTC
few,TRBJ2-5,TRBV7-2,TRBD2,CASSSLAGGLRVETQYF,TGTGCCAGCAGCTCTCTAGCGGGAGGGCTAAGGGTAGAGACCCAGTACTTC
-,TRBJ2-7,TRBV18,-,CASSQQGYEQYF,TGTGCCAGCTCACAACAGGGATACGAGCAGTACTTC
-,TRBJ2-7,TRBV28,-,CASTRSGVPYEQYF,TGTGCCAGCACCCGATCGGGGGTTCCCTACGAGCAGTACTTC
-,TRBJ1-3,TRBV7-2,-,CASSWTAGRRGNTIYF,TGTGCCAGCAGCTGGACGGCCGGGAGGCGTGGAAACACCATATATTTT
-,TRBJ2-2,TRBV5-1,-,CASSLLTNTGELFF,TGCGCCAGCAGCTTGTTGACAAACACCGGGGAGCTGTTTTTT
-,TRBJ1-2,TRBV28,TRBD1,CASSLSHRGGGYTF,TGTGCCAGCAGTTTATCCCACAGGGGAGGCGGCTACACCTTC